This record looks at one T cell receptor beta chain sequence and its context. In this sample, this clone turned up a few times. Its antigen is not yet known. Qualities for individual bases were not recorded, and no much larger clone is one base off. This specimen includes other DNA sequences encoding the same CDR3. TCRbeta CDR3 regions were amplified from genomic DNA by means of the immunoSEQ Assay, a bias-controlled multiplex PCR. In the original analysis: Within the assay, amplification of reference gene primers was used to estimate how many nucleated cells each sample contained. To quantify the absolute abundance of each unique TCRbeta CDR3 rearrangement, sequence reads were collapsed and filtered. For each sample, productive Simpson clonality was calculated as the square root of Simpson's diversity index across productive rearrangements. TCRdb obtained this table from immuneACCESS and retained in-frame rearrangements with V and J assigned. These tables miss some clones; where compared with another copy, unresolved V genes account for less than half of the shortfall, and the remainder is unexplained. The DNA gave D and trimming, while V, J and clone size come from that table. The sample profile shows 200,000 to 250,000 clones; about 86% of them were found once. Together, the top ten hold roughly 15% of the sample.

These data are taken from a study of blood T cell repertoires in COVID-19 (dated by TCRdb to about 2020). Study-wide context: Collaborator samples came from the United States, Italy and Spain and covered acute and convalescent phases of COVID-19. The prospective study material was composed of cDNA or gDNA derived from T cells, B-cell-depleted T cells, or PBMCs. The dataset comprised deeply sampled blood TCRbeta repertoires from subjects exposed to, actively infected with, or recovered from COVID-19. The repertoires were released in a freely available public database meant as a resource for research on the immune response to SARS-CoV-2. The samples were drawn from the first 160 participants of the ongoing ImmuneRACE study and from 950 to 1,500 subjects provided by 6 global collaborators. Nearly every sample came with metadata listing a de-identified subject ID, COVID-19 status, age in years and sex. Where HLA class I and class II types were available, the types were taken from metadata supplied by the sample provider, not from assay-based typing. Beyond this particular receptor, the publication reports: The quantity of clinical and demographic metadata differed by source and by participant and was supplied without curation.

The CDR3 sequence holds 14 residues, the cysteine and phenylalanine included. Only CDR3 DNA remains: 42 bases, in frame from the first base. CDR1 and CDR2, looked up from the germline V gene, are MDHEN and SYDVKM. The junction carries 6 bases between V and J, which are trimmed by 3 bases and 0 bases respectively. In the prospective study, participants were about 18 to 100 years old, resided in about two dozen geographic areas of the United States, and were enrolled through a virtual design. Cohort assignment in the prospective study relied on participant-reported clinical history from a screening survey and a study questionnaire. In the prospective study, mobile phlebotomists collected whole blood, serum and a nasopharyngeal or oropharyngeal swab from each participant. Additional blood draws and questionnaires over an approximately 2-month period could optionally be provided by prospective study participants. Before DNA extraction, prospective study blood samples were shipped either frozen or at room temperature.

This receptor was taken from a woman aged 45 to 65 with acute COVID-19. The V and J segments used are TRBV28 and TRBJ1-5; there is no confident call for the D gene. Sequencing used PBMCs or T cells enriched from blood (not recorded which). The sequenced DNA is TGTGCCAGCAGTTTCGGTGGTAGCAATCAGCCCCAGCATTTT. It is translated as CASSFGGSNQPQHF. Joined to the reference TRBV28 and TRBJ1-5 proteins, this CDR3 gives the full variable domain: DVKVTQSSRYLVKRTGEKVFLECVQDMDHENMFWYRQDPGLGLRLIYFSYDVKMKEKGDIPEGYSVSREKKERFSLILESASTNQTSMYLCASSFGGSNQPQHFGDGTRLSIL.